This T cell receptor (beta chain) was sequenced for a study of blood T cell repertoires in COVID-19. Sequencing was performed with immunoSEQ multiplex PCR; in TCRdb, only in-frame clones are kept and a portion is missing. The sample carries fewer than 250,000 clones, roughly 84% recorded once. Those who participated ranged in age from roughly 18 to 90 years and resided in approximately 23 US areas. Clinical history as reported by participants underpinned cohort assignment. The receptor comes from a young man in a cohort exposed to, infected with or recovered from COVID-19 (not recorded which). Specimen: PBMCs or T cells enriched from blood (not recorded which).

DNA for the CDR3: TGTGCCAGCAGCTCATACAGGGGTGAAGCTTTCTTT. This codes for CASSSYRGEAFF. The chain joins TRBV9 to TRBJ1-1; 7 nucleotides line up with TRBD1. V dropped 4 bases and J dropped 7; count of bases not matched to a gene: 4. Germline V CDR1 and CDR2: SGDLS, YYNGEE. The CDR3 runs 12 residues.